This is a list of T cell receptor beta chains from one sample in a study of CXCR3-negative and CXCR3-positive naive CD8 T cells. After re-calling the 5' RACE reads, TCRdb lists one entry per CDR3 protein, DNA absent. The ten top clones account for under 2.5%, within a sample of about 2,700 distinct CDR3 sequences. The sequenced sample consisted of naive CXCR3+ CD8+ T cells from blood. The receptors were gathered from a human donor in good health. Some clones in this sample may be carry-over from other donors' samples. Both conserved end residues are part of each CDR3. Each record gives: V gene, clone size, J gene, CDR3 protein. Clone size is given for some rows only: seen once, a few or many times, or a class if the clone is expanded.

v_gene: TRBV6-6
abundance: large
j_gene: TRBJ1-1
CDR3aa: CASSYPPGTVNTEAFF

v_gene: TRBV6-5
abundance: -
j_gene: TRBJ2-3
CDR3aa: CATWGARTDTQYF

v_gene: TRBV11-1
abundance: large
j_gene: TRBJ1-1
CDR3aa: CASSLLRGSKNTEAFF

v_gene: TRBV29-1
abundance: medium-sized
j_gene: TRBJ2-1
CDR3aa: CSVEAGRAAYNEQFF

v_gene: TRBV5-1
abundance: -
j_gene: TRBJ2-1
CDR3aa: CASSSPGTGVSSYNEQFF

v_gene: TRBV6-2/TRBV6-3
abundance: medium-sized
j_gene: TRBJ2-1
CDR3aa: CASTYRTGSNEQFF

v_gene: TRBV29-1
abundance: medium-sized
j_gene: TRBJ1-2
CDR3aa: CSVVSRYGYTF

v_gene: TRBV7-6
abundance: -
j_gene: TRBJ2-1
CDR3aa: CASSSSGGNPYNEQFF

v_gene: TRBV4-1
abundance: medium-sized
j_gene: TRBJ1-1
CDR3aa: CASSPSPPGRDTEAFF

v_gene: TRBV3-1
abundance: medium-sized
j_gene: TRBJ1-1
CDR3aa: CASSREGGANTEAFF

v_gene: TRBV7-2
abundance: -
j_gene: TRBJ1-2
CDR3aa: CASSSKGRMVDGYTF

v_gene: TRBV7-9
abundance: -
j_gene: TRBJ1-2
CDR3aa: CASTNGREFNYGYTF

v_gene: TRBV4-2
abundance: medium-sized
j_gene: TRBJ2-3
CDR3aa: CASSQDPGTSGGFADTQYF

v_gene: TRBV19
abundance: -
j_gene: TRBJ1-1
CDR3aa: CASSWVSFNTEAFF

v_gene: TRBV29-1
abundance: -
j_gene: TRBJ1-2
CDR3aa: CSVSDTDGGYTF

v_gene: TRBV20-1
abundance: medium-sized
j_gene: TRBJ2-1
CDR3aa: CSANLLAGARYNEQFF

v_gene: TRBV7-9
abundance: medium-sized
j_gene: TRBJ2-5
CDR3aa: CASSPSTDQETQYF

v_gene: TRBV6-2/TRBV6-3
abundance: medium-sized
j_gene: TRBJ2-5
CDR3aa: CASTQATGGRKTQYF

v_gene: TRBV6-5
abundance: -
j_gene: TRBJ1-6
CDR3aa: CASSGDGAANSPLHF

v_gene: TRBV29-1
abundance: -
j_gene: TRBJ1-2
CDR3aa: CSGEWLGYGYTF

v_gene: TRBV19
abundance: -
j_gene: TRBJ1-6
CDR3aa: CASSIGQKNSPLHF

v_gene: TRBV7-2
abundance: medium-sized
j_gene: TRBJ2-1
CDR3aa: CASSLTFSTTSLNEQFF